The 8 T cell receptor beta chains given below trace back to one sample, sequenced in a study of blood T cell repertoires in COVID-19. The table came from immunoSEQ multiplex PCR; TCRdb's copy has only in-frame clones and leaves some out. The top ten hold about 3% of the sample, which has around 300,000 clones, around 80% seen once. Sequencing was carried out using peripheral blood. The origin of the receptors is a young man with active or convalescent COVID-19.

V and J are TRBV7-6 and TRBJ2-3; a possible D gene is TRBD2 (5 bases). The V gene's germline CDR1 is SGHVS and CDR2 FNYEAQ. The CDR3 is made up of 15 amino acids. V lost 5 bases and J lost 6, with 18 bases in between. The CDR3 coding sequence is TGTGCCAGCAGCCCCCTGGACTCAGATCGGGATACGCAGTATTTT. Its translation: CASSPLDSDRDTQYF.

This clone has just one count. The chain has TRBV11-3 and TRBJ1-1; 8 bases match TRBD1. Trimming cost V 3 bases and J 4 bases; bases outside gene matches: 13. Germline V gives CDR1 SGHNT, CDR2 YENEEA. The CDR3 has 17 residues. CDR3 region: CASSFRTGSQLLTEAFF. The CDR3 nucleotides read TGTGCCAGCAGCTTCCGGACAGGGAGCCAACTCCTCACTGAAGCTTTCTTT.

The V and J genes are TRBV15 and TRBJ2-3; D might be TRBD2 (6 bases). V shed 1 base and J shed 5 bases, with 13 bases lying between them. The CDR3 runs 15 residues. Germline-derived CDR1 and CDR2 are LNHNV and YYDKDF (reference sequence). CDR3: CATSRGGVGKDTQYF. In DNA, the CDR3 is TGTGCCACCAGCAGAGGCGGGGTGGGTAAAGATACGCAGTATTTT.

This sequence joins TRBV28 and TRBJ2-6; 10 bases are a match to TRBD2. Germline CDR1 and CDR2: MDHEN and SYDVKM. The J segment lost 0 bases and the V segment lost 2 bases, leaving 1 base of the junction unmatched. The CDR3 contains 17 residues. CDR3 in amino acids: CASSLGLAASGANVLTF. CDR3 in DNA: TGTGCCAGCAGTTTAGGACTAGCGGCCTCTGGGGCCAACGTCCTGACTTTC.

J is TRBJ2-3 and V is TRBV20-1; D not resolved. This CDR3 spans 13 amino acids. From germline, CDR1 is DFQATT and CDR2 SNEGSKA (reference sequence). Trimming removed 3 bases at V and 6 bases at J, with 13 bases between. The CDR3 DNA sequence: TGCAGTGCTAGTCCCCCCGGTGTGGATACGCAGTATTTT. Translated, it gives CSASPPGVDTQYF.

The rearrangement uses TRBV6-2 or TRBV6-3 and TRBJ1-2; D perhaps matches TRBD1 (6 bases). This CDR3 contains 14 residues. The V and J ends lost 0 bases and 5 bases respectively, with 10 bases between them. CDR1 MNHEY and CDR2 SVGEGT come from the germline V gene. The CDR3 nucleotides are TGTGCCAGCAGTTACTCGAGGGGGTTTTATGGCTACACCTTC. It is translated as CASSYSRGFYGYTF.

The chain joins TRBV23-1 to TRBJ2-5; 7 nucleotides align to TRBD1. TRBV23-1 carries the ORF label, with uncertain function. The CDR3 consists of 19 residues. V lost 2 bases and J lost 3; bases outside the gene matches: 18. As DNA, the CDR3 is TGCGCCAGCAGTCAACCCCTCCCGACAGGGACGGGGCTTGAAGAGACCCAGTACTTC. The encoded protein is CASSQPLPTGTGLEETQYF.

The chain links TRBV9 to TRBJ1-1; D gene unclear. Trimming removed 0 bases from V and 1 base from J, with 7 bases in between. CDR3 length: 14 amino acids. Germline CDR1 is SGDLS and CDR2 is YYNGEE. CDR3 amino acids: CASSVDLWNTEAFF. DNA of the CDR3: TGTGCCAGCAGCGTAGATCTCTGGAACACTGAAGCTTTCTTT.